This T cell receptor beta chain is from a study of T cell repertoires in cytomegalovirus infection. TCRdb fed the reads into MiXCR, producing one record per CDR3 protein. The repertoire has around 450,000 distinct CDR3 sequences, about 11% of them found once; the top ten carry roughly 10%. The sample holds a few counts of this clonotype. Trimming shortened V by 3 bases and J by 0 bases, and 15 bases separated the two germline ends. This CDR3 has 16 residues. CDR1 SGDLS and CDR2 YYNGEE come from the germline V gene. V and J are TRBV9 and TRBJ1-1; D is perhaps TRBD1 (6 bases). Source material: PBMCs. This sequence originates from a human donor in good health (CMV status not recorded). Some clones in this sample may be carry-over from other donors' samples. The CDR3 protein is CASSEGVARVNTEAFF. The CDR3 coding sequence is TGTGCCAGCAGCGAGGGGGTTGCACGTGTGAACACTGAAGCTTTCTTT.